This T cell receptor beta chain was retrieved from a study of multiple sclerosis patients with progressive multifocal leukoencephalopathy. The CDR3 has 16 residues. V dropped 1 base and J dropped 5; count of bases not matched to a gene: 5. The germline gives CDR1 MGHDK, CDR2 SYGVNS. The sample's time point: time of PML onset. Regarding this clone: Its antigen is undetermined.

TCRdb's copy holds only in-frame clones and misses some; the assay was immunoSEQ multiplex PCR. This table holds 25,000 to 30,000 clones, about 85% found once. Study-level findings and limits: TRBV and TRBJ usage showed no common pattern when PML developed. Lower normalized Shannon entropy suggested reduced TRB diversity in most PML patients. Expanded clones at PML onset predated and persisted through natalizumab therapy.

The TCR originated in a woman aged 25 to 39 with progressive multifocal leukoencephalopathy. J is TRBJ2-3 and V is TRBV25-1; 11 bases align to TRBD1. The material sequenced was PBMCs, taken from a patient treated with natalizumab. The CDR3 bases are TGTGCCAGCAGTGAATCTTGGACAGGGGGCCAAGATACGCAGTATTTT. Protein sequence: CASSESWTGGQDTQYF.